This T cell receptor beta chain was captured by sequencing in a study of shared clonotypes between healthy human individuals. Some clones are missing from TCRdb's copy, which holds only in-frame ones; the method was immunoSEQ multiplex PCR. This table holds around 2,000,000 clones, around 96% found once. CD8 cells classed as naive were CD45RO-negative and positively selected for CCR7, excluding terminally differentiated effector memory CD45RA+ cells. Recent vaccinations or acute infections were absent in the healthy HIV-negative adult donors. V shed 2 bases and J shed 8 bases, with 19 bases lying between them. CDR1 and CDR2 from the germline V gene are GTSNPN and SVGIG (reference sequence). There are 15 residues in the CDR3.

V usage is TRBV30 and J usage is TRBJ2-1; possible D gene TRBD2, 6 bases. The sample comprised naive CD8+ T cells sorted from blood. The sequence was collected from a man between 18 and 29 years old in good health. CDR3 sequence reads: CAWSMGGSDADEQFF. The DNA for the CDR3 is TGTGCCTGGAGTATGGGGGGTAGTGACGCGGATGAGCAGTTCTTC. Based on the CDR3 plus reference TRBV30 and TRBJ2-1, the full variable domain is SQTIHQWPATLVQPVGSPLSLECTVEGTSNPNLYWYRQAAGRGLQLLFYSVGIGQISSEVPQNLSASRPQDRQFILSSKKLLLSDSGFYLCAWSMGGSDADEQFFGPGTRLTVL.